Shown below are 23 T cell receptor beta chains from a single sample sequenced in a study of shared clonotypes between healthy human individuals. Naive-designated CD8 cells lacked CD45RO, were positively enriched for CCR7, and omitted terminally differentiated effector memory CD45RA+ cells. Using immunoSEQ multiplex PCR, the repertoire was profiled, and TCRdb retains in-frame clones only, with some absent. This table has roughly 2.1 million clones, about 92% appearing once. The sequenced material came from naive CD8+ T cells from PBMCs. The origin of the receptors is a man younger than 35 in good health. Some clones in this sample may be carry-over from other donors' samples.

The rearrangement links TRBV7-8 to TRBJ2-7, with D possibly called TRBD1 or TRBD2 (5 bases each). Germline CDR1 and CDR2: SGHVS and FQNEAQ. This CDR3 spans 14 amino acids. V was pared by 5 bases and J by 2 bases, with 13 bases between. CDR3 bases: TGTGCCAGCAGCCCGGGGACCTCCGCCTACGAGCAGTACTTC. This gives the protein CASSPGTSAYEQYF.

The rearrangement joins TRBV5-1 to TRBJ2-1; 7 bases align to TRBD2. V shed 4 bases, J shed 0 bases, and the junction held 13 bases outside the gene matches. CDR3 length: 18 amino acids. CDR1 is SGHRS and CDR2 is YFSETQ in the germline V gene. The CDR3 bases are TGCGCCAGCAGCCCCGGGACTATCCCCCCGAGCTCCTACAATGAGCAGTTCTTC. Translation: CASSPGTIPPSSYNEQFF.

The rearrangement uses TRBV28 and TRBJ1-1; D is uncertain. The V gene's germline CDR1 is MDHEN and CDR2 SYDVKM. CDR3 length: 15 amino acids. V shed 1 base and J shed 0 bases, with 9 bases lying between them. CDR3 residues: CASSLSLYMNTEAFF. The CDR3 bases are TGTGCCAGCAGTTTATCCCTCTATATGAACACTGAAGCTTTCTTT.

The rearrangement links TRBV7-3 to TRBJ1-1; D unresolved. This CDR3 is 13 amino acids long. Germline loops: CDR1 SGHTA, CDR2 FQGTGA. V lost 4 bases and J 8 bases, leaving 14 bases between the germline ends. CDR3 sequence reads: CASSSPPTVEAFF. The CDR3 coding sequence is TGTGCCAGCAGCTCCCCCCCGACGGTCGAAGCTTTCTTT. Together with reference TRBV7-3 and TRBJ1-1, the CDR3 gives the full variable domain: GAGVSQTPSNKVTEKGKYVELRCDPISGHTALYWYRQSLGQGPEFLIYFQGTGAADDSGLPNDRFFAVRPEGSVSTLKIQRTERGDSAVYLCASSSPPTVEAFFGQGTRLTVV.

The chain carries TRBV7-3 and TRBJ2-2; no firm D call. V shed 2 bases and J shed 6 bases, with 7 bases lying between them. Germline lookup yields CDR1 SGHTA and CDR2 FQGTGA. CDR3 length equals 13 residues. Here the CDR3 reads CASSLGVAGELFF. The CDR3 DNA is TGTGCCAGCAGCTTAGGGGTCGCCGGGGAGCTGTTTTTT. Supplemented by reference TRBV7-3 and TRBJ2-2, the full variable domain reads GAGVSQTPSNKVTEKGKYVELRCDPISGHTALYWYRQSLGQGPEFLIYFQGTGAADDSGLPNDRFFAVRPEGSVSTLKIQRTERGDSAVYLCASSLGVAGELFFGEGSRLTVL.

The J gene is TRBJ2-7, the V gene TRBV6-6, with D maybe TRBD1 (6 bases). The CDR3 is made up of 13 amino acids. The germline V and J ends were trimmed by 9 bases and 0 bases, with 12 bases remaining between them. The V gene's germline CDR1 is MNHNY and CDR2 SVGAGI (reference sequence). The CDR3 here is CASLQGGSYEQYF. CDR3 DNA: TGTGCCAGTTTACAGGGTGGCTCCTACGAGCAGTACTTC.

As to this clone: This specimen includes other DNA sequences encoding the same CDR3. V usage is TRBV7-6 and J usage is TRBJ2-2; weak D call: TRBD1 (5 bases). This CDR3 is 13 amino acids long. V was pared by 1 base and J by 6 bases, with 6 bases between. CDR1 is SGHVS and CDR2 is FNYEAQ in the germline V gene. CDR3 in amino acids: CASSLGGAGELFF. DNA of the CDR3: TGTGCCAGCAGCTTAGGGGGCGCCGGGGAGCTGTTTTTT.

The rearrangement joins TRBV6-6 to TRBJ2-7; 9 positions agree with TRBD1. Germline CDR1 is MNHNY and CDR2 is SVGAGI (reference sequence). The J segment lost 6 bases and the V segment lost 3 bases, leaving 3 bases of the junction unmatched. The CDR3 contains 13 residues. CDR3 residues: CASSYNRGLEQYF. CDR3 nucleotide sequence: TGTGCCAGCAGTTATAACAGGGGGCTCGAGCAGTACTTC.

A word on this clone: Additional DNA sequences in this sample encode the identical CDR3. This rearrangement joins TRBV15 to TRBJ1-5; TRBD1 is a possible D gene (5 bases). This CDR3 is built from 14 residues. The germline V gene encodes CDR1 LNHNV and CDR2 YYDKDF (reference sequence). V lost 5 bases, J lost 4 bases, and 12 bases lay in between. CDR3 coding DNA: TGTGCCACCAGCGCGGGACGTCCTAATCAGCCCCAGCATTTT. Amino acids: CATSAGRPNQPQHF.

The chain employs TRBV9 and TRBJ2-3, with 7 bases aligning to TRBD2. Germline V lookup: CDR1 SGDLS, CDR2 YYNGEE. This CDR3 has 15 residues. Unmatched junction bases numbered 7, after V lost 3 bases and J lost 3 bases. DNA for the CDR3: TGTGCCAGCAGCGAGAGCGGGACGAGGACAGATACGCAGTATTTT. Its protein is CASSESGTRTDTQYF.

CDR3 sequence: CASSSRLAGAITNTGELFF. As DNA, the CDR3 is TGCGCCAGCAGTTCCAGGCTAGCGGGAGCCATAACGAACACCGGGGAGCTGTTTTTT. The chain employs TRBV10-2 and TRBJ2-2, with TRBD2 identical over 10 bases. This CDR3 comprises 19 residues. Unmatched junction bases numbered 12, after V lost 5 bases and J lost 0 bases. Germline V lookup: CDR1 WSHSY, CDR2 SAAADI.

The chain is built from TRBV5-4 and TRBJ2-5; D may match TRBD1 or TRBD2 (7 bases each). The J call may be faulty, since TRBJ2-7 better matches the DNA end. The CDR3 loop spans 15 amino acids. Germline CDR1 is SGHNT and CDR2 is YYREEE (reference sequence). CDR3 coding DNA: TGTGCCAGCAGCTTGGGCAGGGGGGGAACCTACGAGCAGTACTTC. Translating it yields CASSLGRGGTYEQYF.

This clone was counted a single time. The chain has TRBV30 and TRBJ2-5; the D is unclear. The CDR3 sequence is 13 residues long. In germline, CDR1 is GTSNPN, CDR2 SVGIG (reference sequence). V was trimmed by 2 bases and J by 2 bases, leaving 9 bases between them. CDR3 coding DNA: TGTGCCTGGAGTAAGTCAGTGCAAGAGACCCAGTACTTC. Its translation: CAWSKSVQETQYF.

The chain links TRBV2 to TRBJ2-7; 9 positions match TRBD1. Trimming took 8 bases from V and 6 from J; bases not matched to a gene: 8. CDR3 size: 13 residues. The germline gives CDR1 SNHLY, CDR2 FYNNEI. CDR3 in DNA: TGTGCCAGCTCCCCGGACAGGGGAAGCGAGCAGTACTTC. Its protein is CASSPDRGSEQYF.

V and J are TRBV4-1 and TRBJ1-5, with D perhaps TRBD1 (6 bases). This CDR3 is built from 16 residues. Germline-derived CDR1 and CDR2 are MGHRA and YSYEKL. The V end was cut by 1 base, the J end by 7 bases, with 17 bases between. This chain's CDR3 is CASSQVSGGAKQPQHF. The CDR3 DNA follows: TGCGCCAGCAGCCAAGTGAGCGGGGGCGCGAAGCAGCCCCAGCATTTT.

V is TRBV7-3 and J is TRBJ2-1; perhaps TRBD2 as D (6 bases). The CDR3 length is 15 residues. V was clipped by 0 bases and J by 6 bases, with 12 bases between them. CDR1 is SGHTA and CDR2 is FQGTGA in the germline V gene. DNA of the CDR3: TGTGCCAGCAGCTTAACAGTGGGACTGTTCAATGAGCAGTTCTTC. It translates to CASSLTVGLFNEQFF.

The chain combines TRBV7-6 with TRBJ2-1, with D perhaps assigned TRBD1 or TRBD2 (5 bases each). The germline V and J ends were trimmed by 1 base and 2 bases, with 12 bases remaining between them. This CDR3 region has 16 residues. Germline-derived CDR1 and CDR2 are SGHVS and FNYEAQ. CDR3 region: CASSLDSLGAYNEQFF. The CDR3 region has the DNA TGTGCCAGCAGCTTAGATTCCCTGGGGGCCTACAATGAGCAGTTCTTC.

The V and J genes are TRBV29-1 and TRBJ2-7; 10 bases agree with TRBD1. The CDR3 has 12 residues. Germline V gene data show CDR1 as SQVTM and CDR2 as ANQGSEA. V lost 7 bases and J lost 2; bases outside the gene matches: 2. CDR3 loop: CSGGTGAYEQYF. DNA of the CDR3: TGCAGCGGCGGGACAGGGGCCTACGAGCAGTACTTC.

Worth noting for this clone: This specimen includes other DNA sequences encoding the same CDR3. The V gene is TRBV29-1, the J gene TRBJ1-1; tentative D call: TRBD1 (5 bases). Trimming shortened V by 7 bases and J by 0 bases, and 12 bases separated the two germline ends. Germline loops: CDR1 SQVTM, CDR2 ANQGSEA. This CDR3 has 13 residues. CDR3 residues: CSARGNMNTEAFF. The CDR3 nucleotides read TGCAGCGCTCGGGGGAATATGAACACTGAAGCTTTCTTT.

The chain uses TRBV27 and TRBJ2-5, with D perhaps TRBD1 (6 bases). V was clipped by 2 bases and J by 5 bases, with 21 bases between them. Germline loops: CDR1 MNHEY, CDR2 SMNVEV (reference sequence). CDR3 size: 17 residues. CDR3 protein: CASSLGAPGHPKETQYF. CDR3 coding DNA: TGTGCCAGCAGTTTAGGGGCTCCGGGACACCCGAAGGAGACCCAGTACTTC.

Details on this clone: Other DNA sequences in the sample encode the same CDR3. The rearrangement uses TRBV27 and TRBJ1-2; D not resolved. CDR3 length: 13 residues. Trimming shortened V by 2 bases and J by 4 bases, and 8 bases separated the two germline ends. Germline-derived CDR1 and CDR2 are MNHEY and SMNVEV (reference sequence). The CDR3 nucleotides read TGTGCCAGCAGTTTAGTAGGGTCCTATGGCTACACCTTC. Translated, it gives CASSLVGSYGYTF.

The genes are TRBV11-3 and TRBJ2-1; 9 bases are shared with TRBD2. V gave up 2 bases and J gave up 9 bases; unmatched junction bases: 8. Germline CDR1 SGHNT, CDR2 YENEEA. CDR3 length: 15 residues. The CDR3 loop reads CASSLLGGRVGEQFF. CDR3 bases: TGTGCCAGCAGCTTATTGGGCGGGAGGGTCGGTGAGCAGTTCTTC.

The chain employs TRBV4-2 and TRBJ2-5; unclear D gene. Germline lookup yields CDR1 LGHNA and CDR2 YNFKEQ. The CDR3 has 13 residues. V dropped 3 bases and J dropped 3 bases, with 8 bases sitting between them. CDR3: CASSQEKEETQYF. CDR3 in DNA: TGTGCCAGCAGCCAGGAGAAGGAAGAGACCCAGTACTTC.